This TCR beta chain was observed in a study of patients and donors after allogeneic stem cell transplantation. Germline lookup yields CDR1 MDHEN and CDR2 SYDVKM. The CDR3 totals 16 residues. The ends were cut back, 6 bases at V and 5 bases at J, with 20 bases in the middle. TCRdb called the RT-PCR reads again in MiXCR, with one record for every CDR3 protein. The sample holds about 210,000 distinct CDR3 sequences, 38% seen once. The sample comprised blood, either unsorted or a sorted T cell fraction (not recorded which). This TCR came from a human donor who was either an allogeneic HSCT recipient or a stem cell or donor lymphocyte infusion donor (not recorded which). It is not recorded whose cells these are; they may come from a transplant donor. The chain links TRBV28 to TRBJ1-5, with D possibly being TRBD1 (5 bases). CDR3 in amino acids: CASSHSVGQWDQPQHF. The CDR3 DNA sequence: TGTGCCAGCAGCCATTCGGTGGGGCAGTGGGATCAGCCCCAGCATTTT.